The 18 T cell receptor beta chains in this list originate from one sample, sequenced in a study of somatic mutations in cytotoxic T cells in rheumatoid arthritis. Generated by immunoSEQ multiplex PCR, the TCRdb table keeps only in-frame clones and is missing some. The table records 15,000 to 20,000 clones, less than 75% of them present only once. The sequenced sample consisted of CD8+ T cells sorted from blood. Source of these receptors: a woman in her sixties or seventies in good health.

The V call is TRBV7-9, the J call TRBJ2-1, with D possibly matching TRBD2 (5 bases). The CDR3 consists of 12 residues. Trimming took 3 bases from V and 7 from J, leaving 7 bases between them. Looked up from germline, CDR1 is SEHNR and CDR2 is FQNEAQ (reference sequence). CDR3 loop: CASSLWTNEQFF. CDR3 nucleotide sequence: TGTGCCAGCAGCTTGTGGACTAATGAGCAGTTCTTC.

CDR3 coding DNA: TGTGCCAGCAGTGCTAGCGGGAGTTCCACCGGGGAGCTGTTTTTT. Translating it yields CASSASGSSTGELFF. V gene TRBV9 combines with J gene TRBJ2-2; the match to TRBD2 covers 10 bases. CDR1 SGDLS and CDR2 YYNGEE come from the germline V gene. After removal of 5 bases from V and 4 bases from J, the junction contained 5 bases not matched to a gene. This CDR3 region has 15 residues.

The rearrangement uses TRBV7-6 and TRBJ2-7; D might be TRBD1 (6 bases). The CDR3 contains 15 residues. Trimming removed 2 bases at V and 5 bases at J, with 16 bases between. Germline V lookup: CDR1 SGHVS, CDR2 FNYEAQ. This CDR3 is CASSLRAGQYNEQYF. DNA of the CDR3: TGTGCCAGCAGCTTAAGGGCTGGACAGTATAACGAGCAGTACTTC.

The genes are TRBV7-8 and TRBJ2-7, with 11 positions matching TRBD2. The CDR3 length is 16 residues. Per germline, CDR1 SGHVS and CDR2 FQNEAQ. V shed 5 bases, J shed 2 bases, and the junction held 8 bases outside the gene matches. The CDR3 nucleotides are TGTGCCAGCAGCCAGCTCGGGACTAGCGGCACCTACGAGCAGTACTTC. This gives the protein CASSQLGTSGTYEQYF.

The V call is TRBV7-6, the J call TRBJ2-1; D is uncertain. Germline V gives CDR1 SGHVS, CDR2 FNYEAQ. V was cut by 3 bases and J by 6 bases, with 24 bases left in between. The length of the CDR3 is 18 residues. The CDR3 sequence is CASSFPPLGAEVLNEQFF. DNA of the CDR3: TGTGCCAGCAGCTTCCCACCTCTCGGCGCGGAAGTACTCAATGAGCAGTTCTTC.

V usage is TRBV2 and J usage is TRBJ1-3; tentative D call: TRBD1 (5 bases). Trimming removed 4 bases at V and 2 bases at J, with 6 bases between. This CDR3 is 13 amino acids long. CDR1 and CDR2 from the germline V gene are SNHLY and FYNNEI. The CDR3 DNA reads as TGTGCCAGCAGTGCAGGGACTGGAAACACCATATATTTT. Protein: CASSAGTGNTIYF.

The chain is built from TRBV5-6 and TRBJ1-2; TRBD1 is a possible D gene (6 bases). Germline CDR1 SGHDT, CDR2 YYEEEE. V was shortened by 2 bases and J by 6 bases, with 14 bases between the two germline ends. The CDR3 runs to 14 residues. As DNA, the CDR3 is TGTGCCAGCAGCTTAAGAGGGGGGTTTAATGGCTACACCTTC. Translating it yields CASSLRGGFNGYTF. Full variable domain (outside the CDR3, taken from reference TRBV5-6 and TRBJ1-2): DAGVTQSPTHLIKTRGQQVTLRCSPKSGHDTVSWYQQALGQGPQFIFQYYEEEERQRGNFPDRFSGHQFPNYSSELNVNALLLGDSALYLCASSLRGGFNGYTFGSGTRLTVV.

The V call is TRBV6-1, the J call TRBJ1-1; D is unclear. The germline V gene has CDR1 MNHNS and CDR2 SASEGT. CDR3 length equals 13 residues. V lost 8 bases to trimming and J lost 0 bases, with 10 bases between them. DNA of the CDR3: TGTGCCAGCCTGACAAGAATGAACACTGAAGCTTTCTTT. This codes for CASLTRMNTEAFF.

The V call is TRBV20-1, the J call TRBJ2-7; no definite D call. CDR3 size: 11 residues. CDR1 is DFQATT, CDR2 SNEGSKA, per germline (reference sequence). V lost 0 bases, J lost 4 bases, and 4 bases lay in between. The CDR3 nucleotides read TGCAGTGCTAGAGATACATACGAGCAGTACTTC. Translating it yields CSARDTYEQYF.

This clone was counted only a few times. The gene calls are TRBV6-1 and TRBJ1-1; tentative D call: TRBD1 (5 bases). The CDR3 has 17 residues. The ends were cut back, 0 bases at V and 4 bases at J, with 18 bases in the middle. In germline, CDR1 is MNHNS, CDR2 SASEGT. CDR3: CASSEAGQGSPSTEAFF. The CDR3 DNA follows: TGTGCCAGCAGTGAAGCCGGGCAGGGATCACCCAGCACTGAAGCTTTCTTT.

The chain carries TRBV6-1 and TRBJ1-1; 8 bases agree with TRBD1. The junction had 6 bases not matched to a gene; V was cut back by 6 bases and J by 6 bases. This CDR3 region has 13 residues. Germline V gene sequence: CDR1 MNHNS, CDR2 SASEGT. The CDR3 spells CASRLDRVSEAFF. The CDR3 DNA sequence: TGTGCCAGCAGGCTGGACAGGGTCTCTGAAGCTTTCTTT.

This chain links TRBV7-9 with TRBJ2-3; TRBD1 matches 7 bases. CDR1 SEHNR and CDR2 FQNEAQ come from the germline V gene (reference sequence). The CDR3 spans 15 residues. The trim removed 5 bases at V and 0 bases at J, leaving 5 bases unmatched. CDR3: CASSRQGSSTDTQYF. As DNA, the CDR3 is TGTGCCAGCAGCCGACAGGGATCGAGCACAGATACGCAGTATTTT.

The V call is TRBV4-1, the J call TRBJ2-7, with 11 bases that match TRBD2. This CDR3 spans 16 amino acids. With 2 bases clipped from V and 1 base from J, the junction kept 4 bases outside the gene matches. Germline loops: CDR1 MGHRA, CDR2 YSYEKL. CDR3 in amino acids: CASSQIAGGGSYEQYF. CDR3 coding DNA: TGCGCCAGCAGCCAAATAGCGGGGGGGGGTTCCTACGAGCAGTACTTC.

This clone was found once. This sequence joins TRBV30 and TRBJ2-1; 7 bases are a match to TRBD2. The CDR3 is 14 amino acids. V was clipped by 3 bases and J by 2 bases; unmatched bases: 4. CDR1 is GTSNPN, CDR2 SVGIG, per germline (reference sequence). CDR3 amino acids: CAWRKAGAYNEQFF. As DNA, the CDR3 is TGTGCCTGGAGGAAGGCGGGGGCCTACAATGAGCAGTTCTTC.

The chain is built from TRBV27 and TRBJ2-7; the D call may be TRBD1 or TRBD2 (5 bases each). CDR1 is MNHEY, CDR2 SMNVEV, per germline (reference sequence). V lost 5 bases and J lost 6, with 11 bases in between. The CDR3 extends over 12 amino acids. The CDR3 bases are TGTGCCAGCAGTCTTCCGGGGCCCGAGCAGTACTTC. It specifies CASSLPGPEQYF.

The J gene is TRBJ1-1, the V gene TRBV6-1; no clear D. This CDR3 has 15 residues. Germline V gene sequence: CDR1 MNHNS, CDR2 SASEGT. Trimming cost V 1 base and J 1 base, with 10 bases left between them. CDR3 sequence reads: CASSEEEGGNTEAFF. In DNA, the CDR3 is TGTGCCAGCAGTGAAGAGGAGGGCGGGAACACTGAAGCTTTCTTT.

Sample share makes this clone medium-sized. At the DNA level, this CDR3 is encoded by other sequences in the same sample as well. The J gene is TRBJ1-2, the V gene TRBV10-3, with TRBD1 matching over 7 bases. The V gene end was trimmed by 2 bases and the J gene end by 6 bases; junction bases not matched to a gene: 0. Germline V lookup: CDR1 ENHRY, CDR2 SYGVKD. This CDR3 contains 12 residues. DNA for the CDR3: TGTGCCATCAGTGAGGGACAGGATGGCTACACCTTC. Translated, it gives CAISEGQDGYTF.

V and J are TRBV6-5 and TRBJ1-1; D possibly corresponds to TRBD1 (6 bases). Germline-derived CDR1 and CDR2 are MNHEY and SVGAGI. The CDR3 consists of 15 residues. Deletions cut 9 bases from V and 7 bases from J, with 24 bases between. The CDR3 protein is CASNQADGGLGEAFF. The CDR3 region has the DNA TGTGCCAGTAATCAAGCCGACGGGGGGCTAGGTGAAGCTTTCTTT.